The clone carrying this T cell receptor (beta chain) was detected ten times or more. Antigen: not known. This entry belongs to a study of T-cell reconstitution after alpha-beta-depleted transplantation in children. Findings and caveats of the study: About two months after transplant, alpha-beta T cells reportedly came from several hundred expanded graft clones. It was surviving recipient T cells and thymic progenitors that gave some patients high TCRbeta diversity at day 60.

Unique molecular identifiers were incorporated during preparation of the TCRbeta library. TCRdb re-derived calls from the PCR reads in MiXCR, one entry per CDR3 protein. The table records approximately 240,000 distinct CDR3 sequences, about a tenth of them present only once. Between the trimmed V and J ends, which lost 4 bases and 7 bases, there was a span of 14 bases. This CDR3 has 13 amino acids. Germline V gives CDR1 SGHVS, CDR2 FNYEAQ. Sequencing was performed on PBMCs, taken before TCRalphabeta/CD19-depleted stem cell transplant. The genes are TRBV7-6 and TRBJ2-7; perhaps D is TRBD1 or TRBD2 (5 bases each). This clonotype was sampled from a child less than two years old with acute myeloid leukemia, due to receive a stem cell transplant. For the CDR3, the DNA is TGTGCCAGCAGCTCTGGGGCGGGCTATGAGCAGTACTTC. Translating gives CASSSGAGYEQYF.